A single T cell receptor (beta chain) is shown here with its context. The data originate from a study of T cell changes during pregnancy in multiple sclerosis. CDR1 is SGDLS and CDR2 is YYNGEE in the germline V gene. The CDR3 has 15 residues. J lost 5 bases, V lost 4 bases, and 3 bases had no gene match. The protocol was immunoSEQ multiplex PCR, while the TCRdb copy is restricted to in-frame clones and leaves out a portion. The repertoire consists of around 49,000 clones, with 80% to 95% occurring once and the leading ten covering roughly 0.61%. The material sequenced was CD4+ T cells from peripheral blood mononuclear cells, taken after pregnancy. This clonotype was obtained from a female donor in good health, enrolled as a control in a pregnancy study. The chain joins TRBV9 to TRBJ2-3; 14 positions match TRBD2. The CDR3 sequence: CASSPGTSGGDTQYF. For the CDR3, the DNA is TGTGCCAGCAGCCCCGGGACTAGCGGGGGAGATACGCAGTATTTT.